This T cell receptor (beta chain) was identified in a study of cytomegalovirus exposure and HLA in healthy donors. Germline V gives CDR1 SGHRS, CDR2 YFSETQ. V lost 2 bases to trimming and J lost 3 bases, with 9 bases between them. This CDR3 has 13 residues. Some clones are missing from TCRdb's copy, which holds only in-frame ones; the method was immunoSEQ multiplex PCR. The sample includes about 130,000 clones, roughly 89% of them seen just once. This chain links TRBV5-1 with TRBJ2-7, with D hard to call. Sequenced: PBMCs. This receptor was identified in a woman aged 18-35 years in good health and CMV-seronegative. For the CDR3, the DNA is TGCGCCAGCAGCTTCGGTTCAGGCTACGAGCAGTACTTC. Amino acid sequence: CASSFGSGYEQYF. Full variable domain (missing parts from reference TRBV5-1 and TRBJ2-7): KAGVTQTPRYLIKTRGQQVTLSCSPISGHRSVSWYQQTPGQGLQFLFEYFSETQRNKGNFPGRFSGRQFSNSRSEMNVSTLELGDSALYLCASSFGSGYEQYFGPGTRLTVT.